This T cell receptor beta chain was profiled in a study of blood T cell repertoires in COVID-19. Study details: There were acute and convalescent COVID-19 samples, and they came from the United States, Italy and Spain.

Trimming removed 4 bases from V and 7 bases from J; junction bases left unmatched: 5. Per the germline V gene, CDR1 is SGHRS and CDR2 is YFSETQ. The CDR3 length is 13 residues. Measured with immunoSEQ multiplex PCR; TCRdb has only the in-frame clones, and not every one. The data hold about 190,000 clones, with around 86% observed a single time. The sequencing sample was made of peripheral blood. The TCR originated in a middle-aged man with acute or convalescent COVID-19. This chain joins TRBV5-1 and TRBJ1-1; 9 bases line up with TRBD1. This CDR3 reads CASSGTGTGEAFF. The CDR3 DNA is TGCGCCAGCAGCGGGACAGGGACAGGTGAAGCTTTCTTT.